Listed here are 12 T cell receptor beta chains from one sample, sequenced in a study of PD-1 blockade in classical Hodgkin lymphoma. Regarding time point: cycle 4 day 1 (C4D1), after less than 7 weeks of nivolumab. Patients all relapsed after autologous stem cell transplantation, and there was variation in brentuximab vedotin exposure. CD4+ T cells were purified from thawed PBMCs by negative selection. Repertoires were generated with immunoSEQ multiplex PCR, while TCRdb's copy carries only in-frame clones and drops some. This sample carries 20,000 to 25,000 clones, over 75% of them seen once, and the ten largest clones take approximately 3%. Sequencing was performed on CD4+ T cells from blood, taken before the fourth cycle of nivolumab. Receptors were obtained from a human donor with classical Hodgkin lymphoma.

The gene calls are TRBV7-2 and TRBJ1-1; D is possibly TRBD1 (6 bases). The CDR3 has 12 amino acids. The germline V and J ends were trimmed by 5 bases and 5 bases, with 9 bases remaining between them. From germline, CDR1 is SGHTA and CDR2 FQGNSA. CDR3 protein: CASSKGGTEAFF. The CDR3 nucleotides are TGTGCCAGCAGCAAGGGGGGGACTGAAGCTTTCTTT.

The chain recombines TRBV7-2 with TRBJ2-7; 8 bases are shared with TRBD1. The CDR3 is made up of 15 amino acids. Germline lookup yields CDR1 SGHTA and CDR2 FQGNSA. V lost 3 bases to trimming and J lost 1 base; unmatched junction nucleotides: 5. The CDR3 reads CASSFGTGVSYEQYF. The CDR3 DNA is TGTGCCAGCAGCTTCGGGACAGGAGTTTCCTACGAGCAGTACTTC.

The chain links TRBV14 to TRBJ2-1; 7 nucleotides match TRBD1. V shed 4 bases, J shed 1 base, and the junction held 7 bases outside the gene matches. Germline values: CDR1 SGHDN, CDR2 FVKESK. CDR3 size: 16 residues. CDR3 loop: CASSRKPRGSYNEQFF. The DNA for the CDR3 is TGTGCCAGCAGCCGCAAGCCCAGGGGGTCCTACAATGAGCAGTTCTTC.

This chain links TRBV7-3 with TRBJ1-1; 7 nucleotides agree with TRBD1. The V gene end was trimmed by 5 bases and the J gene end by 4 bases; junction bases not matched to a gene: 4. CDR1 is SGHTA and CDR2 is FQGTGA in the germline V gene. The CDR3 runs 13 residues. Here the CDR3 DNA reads TGTGCCAGCAGCCAGGGGGGGAGCACTGAAGCTTTCTTT. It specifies CASSQGGSTEAFF.

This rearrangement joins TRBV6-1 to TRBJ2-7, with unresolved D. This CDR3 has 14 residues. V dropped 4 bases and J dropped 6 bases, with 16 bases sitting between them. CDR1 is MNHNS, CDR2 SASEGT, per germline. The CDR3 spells CASSVEETLFEQYF. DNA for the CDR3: TGTGCCAGCAGTGTCGAAGAGACCCTTTTCGAGCAGTACTTC.

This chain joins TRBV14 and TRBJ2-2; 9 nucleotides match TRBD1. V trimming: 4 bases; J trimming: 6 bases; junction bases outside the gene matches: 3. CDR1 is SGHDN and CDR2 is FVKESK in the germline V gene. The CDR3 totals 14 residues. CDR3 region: CASSPRTGAGELFF. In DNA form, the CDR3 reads TGTGCCAGCAGCCCCCGGACAGGGGCCGGGGAGCTGTTTTTT.

CDR3 nucleotide sequence: TGTGCCAGCAGCTTGGCCCTACAGGGTGTGGGGAATTCACCCCTCCACTTT. Its protein is CASSLALQGVGNSPLHF. The chain employs TRBV5-8 and TRBJ1-6; tentative D call: TRBD1 (6 bases). Germline values: CDR1 SGHTS, CDR2 YDEGEE. The length of the CDR3 is 17 residues. Trimming shortened V by 0 bases and J by 7 bases, and 17 bases separated the two germline ends. Full variable domain (remainder filled in from reference TRBV5-8 and TRBJ1-6): EAGVTQSPTHLIKTRGQQATLRCSPISGHTSVYWYQQALGLGLQFLLWYDEGEERNRGNFPPRFSGRQFPNYSSELNVNALELEDSALYLCASSLALQGVGNSPLHFGNGTRLTVT.

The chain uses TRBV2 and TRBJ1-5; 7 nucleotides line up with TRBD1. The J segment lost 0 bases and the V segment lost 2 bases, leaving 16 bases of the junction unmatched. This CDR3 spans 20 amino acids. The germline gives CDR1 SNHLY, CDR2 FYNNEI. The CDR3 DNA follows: TGTGCCAGCAGTGAATCCCGTCGGACAGGAGGGCCTTATAGCAATCAGCCCCAGCATTTT. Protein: CASSESRRTGGPYSNQPQHF.

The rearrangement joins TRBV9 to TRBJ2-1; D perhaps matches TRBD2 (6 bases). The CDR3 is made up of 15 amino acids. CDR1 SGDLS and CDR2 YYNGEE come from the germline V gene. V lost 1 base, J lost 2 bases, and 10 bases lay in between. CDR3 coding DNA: TGTGCCAGCAGCGTACTCGGGGGTCCCTACAATGAGCAGTTCTTC. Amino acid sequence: CASSVLGGPYNEQFF.

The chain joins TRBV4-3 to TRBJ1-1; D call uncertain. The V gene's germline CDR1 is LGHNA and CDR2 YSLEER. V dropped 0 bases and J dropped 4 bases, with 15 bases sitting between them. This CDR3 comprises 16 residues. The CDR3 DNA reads TGCGCCAGCAGCCAAGAGGTACGGGCCCCGAGCACTGAAGCTTTCTTT. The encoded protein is CASSQEVRAPSTEAFF.

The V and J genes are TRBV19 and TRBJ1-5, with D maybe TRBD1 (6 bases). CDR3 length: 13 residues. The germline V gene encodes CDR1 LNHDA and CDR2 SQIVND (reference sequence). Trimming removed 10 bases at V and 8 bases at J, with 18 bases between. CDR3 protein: CATNSRGFEPQHF. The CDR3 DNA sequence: TGTGCCACGAACTCGAGGGGGTTTGAGCCCCAGCATTTT.

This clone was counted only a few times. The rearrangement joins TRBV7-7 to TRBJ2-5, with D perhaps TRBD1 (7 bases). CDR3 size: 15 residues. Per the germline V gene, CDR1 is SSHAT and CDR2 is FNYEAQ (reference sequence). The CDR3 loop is CASGRLGTDQETQYF. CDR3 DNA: TGTGCTAGCGGCCGACTGGGGACAGACCAAGAGACCCAGTACTTC. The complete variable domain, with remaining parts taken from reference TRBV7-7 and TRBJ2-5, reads GAGVSQSPRYKVTKRGQDVTLRCDPISSHATLYWYQQALGQGPEFLTYFNYEAQPDKSGLPSDRFSAERPEGSISTLTIQRTEQRDSAMYRCASGRLGTDQETQYFGPGTRLLVL.